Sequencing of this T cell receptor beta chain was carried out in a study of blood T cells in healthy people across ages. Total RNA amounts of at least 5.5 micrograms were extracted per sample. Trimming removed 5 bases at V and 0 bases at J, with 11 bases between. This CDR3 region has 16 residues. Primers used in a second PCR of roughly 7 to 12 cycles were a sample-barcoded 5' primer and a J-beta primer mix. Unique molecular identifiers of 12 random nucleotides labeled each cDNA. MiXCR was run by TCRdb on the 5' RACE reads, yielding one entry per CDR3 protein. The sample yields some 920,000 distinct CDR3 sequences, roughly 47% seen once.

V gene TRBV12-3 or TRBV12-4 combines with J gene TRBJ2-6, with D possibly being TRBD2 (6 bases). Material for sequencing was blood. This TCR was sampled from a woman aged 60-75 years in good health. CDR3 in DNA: TGTGCCAGCAGTCCCACAGCGGGCTCTGGGGCCAACGTCCTGACTTTC. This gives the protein CASSPTAGSGANVLTF.